This TCR beta chain derives from a study of CD8 T cells in ankylosing spondylitis. Study outcomes and limitations: CD8+ by phenotype, disease-linked clones were relatively rare in peripheral blood.

Quantitative 5'-RACE with molecular barcodes was used to make the TCR beta libraries. TCRdb reprocessed the 5' RACE reads via MiXCR and lists one record per CDR3 protein. The data contain tens of thousands of distinct CDR3 sequences, more than 25% of them seen just once; the ten biggest clones take up less than 60%. Concerning this clonotype: Its cognate antigen is unknown.

Germline V gives CDR1 MNHEY, CDR2 SMNVEV (reference sequence). Trimming shortened V by 5 bases and J by 8 bases, and 13 bases separated the two germline ends. This CDR3 is built from 14 residues. The TCR comes from a male donor with ankylosing spondylitis or in good health (not recorded which). The sequenced material came from blood, either unsorted or a sorted T cell fraction (not recorded which). The genes are TRBV27 and TRBJ1-6; TRBD1 might be the D (6 bases). In DNA, the CDR3 is TGTGCCAGCAGTCTCGGACAGAGAGATTCACCCCTCCACTTT. Its protein product is CASSLGQRDSPLHF.